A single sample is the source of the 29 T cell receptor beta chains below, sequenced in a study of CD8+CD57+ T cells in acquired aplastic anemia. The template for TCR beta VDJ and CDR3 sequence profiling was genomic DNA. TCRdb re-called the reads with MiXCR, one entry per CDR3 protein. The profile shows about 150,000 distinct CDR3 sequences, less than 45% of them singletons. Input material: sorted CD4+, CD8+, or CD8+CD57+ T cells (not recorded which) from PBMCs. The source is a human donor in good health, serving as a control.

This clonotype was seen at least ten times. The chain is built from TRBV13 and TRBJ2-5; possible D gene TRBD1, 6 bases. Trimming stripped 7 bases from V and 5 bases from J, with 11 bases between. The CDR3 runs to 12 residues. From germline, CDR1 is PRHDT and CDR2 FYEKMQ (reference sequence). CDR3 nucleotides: TGTGCCAGCACCAGGGGTTCGGAGACCCAGTACTTC. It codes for CASTRGSETQYF. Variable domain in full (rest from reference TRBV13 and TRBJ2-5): AAGVIQSPRHLIKEKRETATLKCYPIPRHDTVYWYQQGPGQDPQFLISFYEKMQSDKGSIPDRFSAQQFSDYHSELNMSSLELGDSALYFCASTRGSETQYFGPGTRLLVL.

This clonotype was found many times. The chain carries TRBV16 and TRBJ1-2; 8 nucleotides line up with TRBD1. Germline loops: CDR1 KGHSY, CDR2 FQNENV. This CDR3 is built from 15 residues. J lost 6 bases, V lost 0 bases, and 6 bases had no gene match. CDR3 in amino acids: CASSQSTRTGNGYTF. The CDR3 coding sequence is TGTGCCAGCAGCCAATCGACCAGGACAGGGAATGGCTACACCTTC.

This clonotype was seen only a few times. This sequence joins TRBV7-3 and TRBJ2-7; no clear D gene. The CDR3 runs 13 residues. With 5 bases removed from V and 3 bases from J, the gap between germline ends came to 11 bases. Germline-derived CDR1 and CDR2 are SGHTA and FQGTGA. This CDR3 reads CASSALGRYEQYF. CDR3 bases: TGTGCCAGCAGCGCACTCGGGCGCTACGAGCAGTACTTC.

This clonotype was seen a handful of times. CDR3 amino acids: CSVDGQGISSYEQYF. CDR3 DNA sequence: TGCAGCGTTGACGGTCAGGGAATAAGCTCCTACGAGCAGTACTTC. The chain employs TRBV29-1 and TRBJ2-7; weak D call: TRBD1 (5 bases). Germline CDR1 reads SQVTM; CDR2 reads ANQGSEA. The CDR3 covers 15 residues. The V end lost 3 bases, the J end lost 0 bases, and 15 bases lay between the germline ends.

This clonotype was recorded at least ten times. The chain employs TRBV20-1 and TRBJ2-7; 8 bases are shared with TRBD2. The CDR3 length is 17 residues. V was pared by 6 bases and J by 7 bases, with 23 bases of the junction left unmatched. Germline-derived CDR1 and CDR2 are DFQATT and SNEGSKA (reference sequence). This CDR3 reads CSATEEITGTRWREQYF. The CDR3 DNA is TGCAGTGCCACCGAGGAGATAACCGGGACTAGGTGGAGGGAGCAGTACTTC.

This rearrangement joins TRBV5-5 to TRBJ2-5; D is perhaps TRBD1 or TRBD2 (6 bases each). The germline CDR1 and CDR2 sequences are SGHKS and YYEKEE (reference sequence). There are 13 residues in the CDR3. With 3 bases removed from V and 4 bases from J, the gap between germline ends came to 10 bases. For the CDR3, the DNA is TGTGCCAGCAGCTCGTGGGGGGCAGAGACCCAGTACTTC. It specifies CASSSWGAETQYF.

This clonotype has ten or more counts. In DNA form, the CDR3 reads TGTGCCATCACAACACAGGGGATTACTGGAAACACCATATATTTT. As protein: CAITTQGITGNTIYF. V is TRBV10-3 and J is TRBJ1-3, with 7 nucleotides matching TRBD1. V was clipped by 7 bases and J by 2 bases; unmatched bases: 8. The CDR3 is made up of 15 amino acids. The germline V gene has CDR1 ENHRY and CDR2 SYGVKD.

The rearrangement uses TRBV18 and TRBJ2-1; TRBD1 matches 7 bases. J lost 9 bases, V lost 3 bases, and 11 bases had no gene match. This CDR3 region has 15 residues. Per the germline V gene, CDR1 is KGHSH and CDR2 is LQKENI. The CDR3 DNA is TGTGCCAGCTCACCTAGTGAGACAGGGCATAGTGAGCAGTTCTTC. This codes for CASSPSETGHSEQFF.

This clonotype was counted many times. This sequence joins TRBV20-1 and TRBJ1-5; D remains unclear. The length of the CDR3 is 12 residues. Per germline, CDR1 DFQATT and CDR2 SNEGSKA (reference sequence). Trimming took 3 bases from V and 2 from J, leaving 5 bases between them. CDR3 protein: CSASAGNQPQHF. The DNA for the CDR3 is TGCAGTGCTAGTGCCGGCAATCAGCCCCAGCATTTT.

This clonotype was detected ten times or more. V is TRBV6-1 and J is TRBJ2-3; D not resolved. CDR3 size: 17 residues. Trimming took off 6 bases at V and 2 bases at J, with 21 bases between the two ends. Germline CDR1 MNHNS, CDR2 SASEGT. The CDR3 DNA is TGTGCCAGCAGCGCCAAGGTGACAAGCCGGACCACAGATACGCAGTATTTT. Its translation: CASSAKVTSRTTDTQYF.

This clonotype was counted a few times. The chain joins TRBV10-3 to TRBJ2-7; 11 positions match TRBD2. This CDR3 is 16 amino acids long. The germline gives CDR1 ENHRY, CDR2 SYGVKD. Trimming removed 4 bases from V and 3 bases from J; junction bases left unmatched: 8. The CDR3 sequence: CAISAMTSGVSYEQYF. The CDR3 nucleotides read TGTGCCATCAGTGCTATGACTAGCGGGGTCAGCTACGAGCAGTACTTC.

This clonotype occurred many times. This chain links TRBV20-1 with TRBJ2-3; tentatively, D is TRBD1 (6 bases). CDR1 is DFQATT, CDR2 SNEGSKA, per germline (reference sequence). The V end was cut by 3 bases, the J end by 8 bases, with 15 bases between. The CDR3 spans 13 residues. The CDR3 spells CSASFPGTTTQYF. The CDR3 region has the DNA TGCAGTGCTAGCTTCCCCGGGACAACTACGCAGTATTTT.

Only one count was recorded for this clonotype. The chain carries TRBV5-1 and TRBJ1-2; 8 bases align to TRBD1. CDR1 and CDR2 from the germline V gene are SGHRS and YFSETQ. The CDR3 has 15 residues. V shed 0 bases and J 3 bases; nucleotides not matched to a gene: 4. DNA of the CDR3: TGCGCCAGCAGCTTGGCCGGACAGGGTGACTATGGCTACACCTTC. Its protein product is CASSLAGQGDYGYTF. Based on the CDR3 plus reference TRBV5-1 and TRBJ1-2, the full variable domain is KAGVTQTPRYLIKTRGQQVTLSCSPISGHRSVSWYQQTPGQGLQFLFEYFSETQRNKGNFPGRFSGRQFSNSRSEMNVSTLELGDSALYLCASSLAGQGDYGYTFGSGTRLTVV.

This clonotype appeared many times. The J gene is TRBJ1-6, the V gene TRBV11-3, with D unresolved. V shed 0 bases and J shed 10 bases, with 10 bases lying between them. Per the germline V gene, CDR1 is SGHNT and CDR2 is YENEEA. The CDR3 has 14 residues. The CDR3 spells CASSLDYPRSPLHF. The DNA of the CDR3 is TGTGCCAGCAGCTTAGATTACCCCCGATCACCCCTCCACTTT.

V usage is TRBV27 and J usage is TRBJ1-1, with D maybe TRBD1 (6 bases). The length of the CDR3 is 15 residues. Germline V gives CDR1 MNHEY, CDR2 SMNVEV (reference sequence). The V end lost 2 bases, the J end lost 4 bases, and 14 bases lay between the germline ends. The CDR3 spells CASSLAGRGGTEAFF. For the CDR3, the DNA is TGTGCCAGCAGTTTAGCAGGAAGGGGGGGCACTGAAGCTTTCTTT.

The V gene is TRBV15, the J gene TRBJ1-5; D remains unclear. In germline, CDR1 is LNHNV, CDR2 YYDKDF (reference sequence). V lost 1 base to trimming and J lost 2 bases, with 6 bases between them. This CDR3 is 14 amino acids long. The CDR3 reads CATSRGEGNQPQHF. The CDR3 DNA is TGTGCCACCAGCAGAGGGGAGGGCAATCAGCCCCAGCATTTT.

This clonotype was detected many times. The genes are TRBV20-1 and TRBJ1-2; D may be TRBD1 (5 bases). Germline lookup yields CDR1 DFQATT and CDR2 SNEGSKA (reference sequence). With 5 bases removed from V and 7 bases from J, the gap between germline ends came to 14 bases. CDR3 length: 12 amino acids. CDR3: CSADQGVAGYTF. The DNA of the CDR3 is TGCAGTGCTGACCAGGGAGTAGCTGGCTACACCTTC.

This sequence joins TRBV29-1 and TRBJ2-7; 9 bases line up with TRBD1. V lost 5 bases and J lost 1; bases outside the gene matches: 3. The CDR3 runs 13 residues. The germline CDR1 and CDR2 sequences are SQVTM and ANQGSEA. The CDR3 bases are TGCAGCGTTTCGACAGGGGGATCCTACGAGCAGTACTTC. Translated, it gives CSVSTGGSYEQYF.

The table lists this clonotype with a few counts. CDR3 sequence reads: CASSLQLAGGNTGELFF. CDR3 DNA sequence: TGCGCCAGCAGCTTGCAACTAGCGGGGGGAAACACCGGGGAGCTGTTTTTT. This chain connects TRBV5-1 to TRBJ2-2, with 12 bases matching TRBD2. The CDR3 is 17 amino acids. Germline loops: CDR1 SGHRS, CDR2 YFSETQ. J was trimmed by 2 bases and V by 1 base; bases with no gene match: 3.

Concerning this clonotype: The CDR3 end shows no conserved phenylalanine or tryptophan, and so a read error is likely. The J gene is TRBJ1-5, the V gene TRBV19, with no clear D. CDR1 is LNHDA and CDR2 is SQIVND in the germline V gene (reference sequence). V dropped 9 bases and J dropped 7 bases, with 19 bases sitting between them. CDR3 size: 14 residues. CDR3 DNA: TGTGCCAGCAGTTACTCGAATTTGAACCAGCCCCAGCATTCT. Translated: CASSYSNLNQPQHS.

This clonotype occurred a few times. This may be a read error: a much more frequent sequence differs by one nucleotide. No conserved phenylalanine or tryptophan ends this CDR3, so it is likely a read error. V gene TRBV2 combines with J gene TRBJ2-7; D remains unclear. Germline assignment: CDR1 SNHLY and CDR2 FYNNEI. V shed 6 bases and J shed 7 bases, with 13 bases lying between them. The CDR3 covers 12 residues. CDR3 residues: CASRSFPREQYL. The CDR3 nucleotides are TGTGCCAGCAGGTCTTTCCCTCGGGAGCAGTACCTC.

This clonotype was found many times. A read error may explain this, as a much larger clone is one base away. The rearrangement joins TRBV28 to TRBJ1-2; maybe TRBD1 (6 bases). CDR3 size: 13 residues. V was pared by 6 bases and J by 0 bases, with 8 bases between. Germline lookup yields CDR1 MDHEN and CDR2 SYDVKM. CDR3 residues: CASRGTPNYGYTF. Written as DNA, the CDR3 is TGTGCCAGCAGGGGGACACCTAACTATGGCTACACCTTC.

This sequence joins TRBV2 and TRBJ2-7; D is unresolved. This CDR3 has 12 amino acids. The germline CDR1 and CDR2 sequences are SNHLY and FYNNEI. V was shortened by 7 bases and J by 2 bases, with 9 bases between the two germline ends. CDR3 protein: CASTPSAYEQYF. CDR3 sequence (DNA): TGTGCCAGCACCCCAAGCGCCTACGAGCAGTACTTC.

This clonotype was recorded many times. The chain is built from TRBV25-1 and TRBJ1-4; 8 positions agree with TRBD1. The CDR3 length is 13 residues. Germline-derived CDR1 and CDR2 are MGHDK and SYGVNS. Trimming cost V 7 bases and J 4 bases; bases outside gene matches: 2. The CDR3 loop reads CASKDRVNEKLFF. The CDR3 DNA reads TGTGCCAGCAAGGACAGGGTTAATGAAAAACTGTTTTTT.

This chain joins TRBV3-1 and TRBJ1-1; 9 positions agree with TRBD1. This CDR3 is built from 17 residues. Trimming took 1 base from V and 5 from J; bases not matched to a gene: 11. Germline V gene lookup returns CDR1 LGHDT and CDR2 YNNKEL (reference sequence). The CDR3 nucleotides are TGTGCCAGCAGCCAAGTCACATCCCGACAGGGGGGGACTGAAGCTTTCTTT. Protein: CASSQVTSRQGGTEAFF.

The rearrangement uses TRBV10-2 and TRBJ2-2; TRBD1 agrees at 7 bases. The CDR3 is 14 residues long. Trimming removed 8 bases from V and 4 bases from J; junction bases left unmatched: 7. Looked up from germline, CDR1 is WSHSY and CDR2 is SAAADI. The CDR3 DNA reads TGCGCCAGCGTGCCTGGGACAGTCACCGGGGAGCTGTTTTTT. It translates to CASVPGTVTGELFF.

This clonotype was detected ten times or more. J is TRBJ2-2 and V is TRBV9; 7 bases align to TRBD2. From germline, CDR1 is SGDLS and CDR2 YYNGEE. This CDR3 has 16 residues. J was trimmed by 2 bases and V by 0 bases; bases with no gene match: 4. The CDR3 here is CASSVATGGNTGELFF. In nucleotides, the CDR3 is TGTGCCAGCAGCGTAGCTACGGGAGGCAACACCGGGGAGCTGTTTTTT.

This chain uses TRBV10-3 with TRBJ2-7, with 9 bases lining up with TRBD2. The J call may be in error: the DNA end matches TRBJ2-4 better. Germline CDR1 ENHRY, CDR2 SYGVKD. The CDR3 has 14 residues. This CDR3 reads CAISESGREGIQYF. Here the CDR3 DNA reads TGTGCCATCAGTGAGTCGGGGCGGGAGGGCATTCAGTACTTC.

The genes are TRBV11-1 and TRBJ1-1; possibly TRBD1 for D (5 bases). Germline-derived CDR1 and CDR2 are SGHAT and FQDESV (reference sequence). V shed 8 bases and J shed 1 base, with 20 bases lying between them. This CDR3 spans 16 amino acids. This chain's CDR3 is CASALVPGTANTEAFF. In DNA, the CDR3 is TGTGCCAGCGCCTTAGTGCCCGGGACCGCGAACACTGAAGCTTTCTTT.